This T cell receptor beta chain originates from a study of cytomegalovirus exposure and HLA in healthy donors. Primers: 60 Vbeta forward and 13 Jbeta reverse. The repertoire was sequenced with immunoSEQ multiplex PCR; TCRdb's copy has only in-frame clones and lacks some. Of about 170,000 clones in the sample, around 78% were seen once. Points from the study as a whole: Several of the most significant clusters appeared linked to common viral pathogens, based on a later analysis. CMV serostatus was the sole immune exposure information available.

CDR1 and CDR2 from the germline V gene are SGHVS and FQNEAQ. V lost 4 bases and J lost 5; bases outside the gene matches: 3. CDR3 length: 15 residues. Notes on this clone: Antigen unknown.

This chain joins TRBV7-8 and TRBJ2-1, with 12 bases identical to TRBD2. Sequenced: PBMCs. This sequence originates from a female donor in good health and CMV-seronegative. CDR3 coding DNA: TGTGCCAGCAGCTACCGGACTAGCGGGGACAATGAGCAGTTCTTC. The encoded protein is CASSYRTSGDNEQFF.